This record covers a single T cell receptor beta chain. The clone's antigen remains unknown. Nothing much larger sits one base from this clone, and base qualities are not available. This entry comes from a study of response to subunit inactivated influenza vaccine (dated by TCRdb to the late 2010s). As for the study more broadly: Deep quantitative profiling of the T cell receptor repertoire was used in the study to follow responses to a trivalent subunit inactivated influenza vaccine. Study-level results and caveats: According to the authors, only a limited number of new T cells may be recruited by each seasonal influenza vaccination.

CDR1 and CDR2 were assigned from the germline V gene (reference sequence) as SGHKS and YYEKEE. The CDR3 starts with the cysteine, ends with the phenylalanine, and has 15 residues. The CDR3 DNA has 45 bases and is translated from base 1. Trimming costs V 4 bases and J 6 bases, and their ends lie 19 bases apart. Libraries were prepared through RT-PCR. The reads were generated on an Illumina HiSeq 2500. Clones were called with MiXCR by TCRdb after fastp trimmed the public reads at Q25, and only in-frame beta chains were retained. Identical CDR3 proteins give one entry, which carries the most common genes and DNA. This sample is represented by hundreds of thousands of distinct CDR3 sequences; more than 15% of them were singletons. The ten biggest clones cover around 10% of the sample.

The receptor was derived from a man aged 45-65 years who received an inactivated influenza vaccine. Donor details come from another sample of the same person, matched by shared clones. This specimen was PBMCs from blood, taken less than 13 days after vaccination. Rearrangement joined TRBV5-5 to TRBJ1-2, and the D gene may be TRBD1, 6 bases matching. CDR3 region: CASSPGGGLSDGYTF. The nucleotide sequence is TGTGCCAGCAGCCCGGGGGGCGGACTAAGTGATGGCTACACCTTC. Outside the CDR3, residues come from the reference TRBV5-5 and TRBJ1-2 proteins, so the full variable domain is: DAGVTQSPTHLIKTRGQQVTLRCSPISGHKSVSWYQQVLGQGPQFIFQYYEKEERGRGNFPDRFSARQFPNYSSELNVNALLLGDSALYLCASSPGGGLSDGYTFGSGTRLTVV.